A selection of T cell receptor beta chains follows, all from one sample in a study of CD8 T cells in Susac syndrome. TCRdb independently ran MiXCR on the immunoSEQ multiplex PCR reads; one entry per CDR3 protein. The sample comprises about 150,000 distinct CDR3 sequences, 95% to 96% of which are singletons, and about 0.12% rests with the top ten. Sequencing input: CD4+ T cells from PBMCs. All receptors derive from a human donor with Susac syndrome. CDR3s include the opening cysteine and the closing phenylalanine or tryptophan. D genes are given only for firm matches.

V gene	D gene	J gene	CDR3 DNA	CDR3 protein
TRBV20-1	.	TRBJ1-6	TGCAGTGCTAGAGCCCGGACCGGGGCTCATTCTGCCCTCCACTTT	CSARARTGAHSALHF
TRBV7-9	TRBD2	TRBJ2-1	TGTGCCAGCAGCTTAGCGGGGTCTAGCGGTCACAATGAGCAGTTCTTC	CASSLAGSSGHNEQFF
TRBV25-1	.	TRBJ2-3	TGTGCCAGCAGTTGGGGACTTGAGGATACGCAGTATTTT	CASSWGLEDTQYF
TRBV7-3	TRBD2	TRBJ2-1	TGTGCCAGCAGCCCGCTGGGACTAGCGGGCAATGAGCAGTTCTTC	CASSPLGLAGNEQFF
TRBV24-1	.	TRBJ2-2	TGTGCCACCAGGGGGACTGGGGGTGCATCGGGGGAGCTGTTTTTT	CATRGTGGASGELFF
TRBV20-1	TRBD1	TRBJ2-7	TGCAGTGCGAGACACCCGACAGGGCTCGAACCCTACGAGCAGTACTTC	CSARHPTGLEPYEQYF
TRBV14	.	TRBJ2-2	TGTGCCAGCAGCCAAGATTGGACCACCGGGGAGCTGTTTTTT	CASSQDWTTGELFF
TRBV27	.	TRBJ1-1	TGTGCCAGCAGTTTAACGGCAGGCTTGCGGGCTTTCTTT	CASSLTAGLRAFF
TRBV4-3	.	TRBJ1-6	TGCGCCAGCAGCCAAGGTTACAGCTTCCCCCTCCACTTT	CASSQGYSFPLHF
TRBV12-3/TRBV12-4	TRBD2	TRBJ2-2	TGTGCCAGCAGCCCGACCAGGGGACAAGGGACTAGCGGAAACACCGGGGAGCTGTTTTTT	CASSPTRGQGTSGNTGELFF